Listed below are T cell receptor beta chains from one sample, sequenced in a study of human T cells and chemical hapten exposure. MiXCR, applied by TCRdb to the RACE reads, yields one record per CDR3 protein. The sample holds 360,000 or so distinct CDR3 sequences, about 6% seen once. The sequences come from whole blood, collected in connection with sensitization to the hapten diphenylcyclopropenone (DPC). The receptors here all came from a woman under 30 with alopecia areata. Some clones in this sample may be carry-over from other donors' samples. Each CDR3 is given with its conserved first and last residue. A D gene is named only where the DNA matches it firmly. Clone size is shown for a subset of rows, as once, few, many or a class of expanded clone.

V gene: TRBV20-1
clone size: .
D gene: .
J gene: TRBJ1-1
CDR3 protein: CSALDAGTLEAFF
CDR3 DNA: TGCAGTGCCCTAGACGCTGGGACCTTAGAAGCTTTCTTT

V gene: TRBV7-3
clone size: .
D gene: .
J gene: TRBJ2-3
CDR3 protein: CASSLTGVSTDTQYF
CDR3 DNA: TGTGCCAGCAGCCTAACTGGGGTTAGCACAGATACGCAGTATTTT

V gene: TRBV29-1
clone size: .
D gene: .
J gene: TRBJ2-1
CDR3 protein: CSVGGNYNEQFF
CDR3 DNA: TGCAGCGTTGGGGGTAACTACAATGAGCAGTTCTTC

V gene: TRBV27
clone size: .
D gene: .
J gene: TRBJ2-3
CDR3 protein: CASSLSPLDTGTDTQYF
CDR3 DNA: TGTGCCAGCAGTTTATCCCCTCTAGATACGGGCACAGATACGCAGTATTTT

V gene: TRBV6-5
clone size: few
D gene: TRBD1
J gene: TRBJ1-6
CDR3 protein: CASSYIGGSSPLHF
CDR3 DNA: TGTGCCAGCAGTTACATAGGGGGCAGTTCACCCCTCCACTTT

V gene: TRBV6-2/TRBV6-3
clone size: few
D gene: .
J gene: TRBJ1-6
CDR3 protein: CASSRESDSPLHF
CDR3 DNA: TGTGCCAGCAGCCGGGAGAGTGATTCACCCCTCCACTTT

V gene: TRBV10-3
clone size: .
D gene: TRBD1
J gene: TRBJ2-3
CDR3 protein: CAISETGGQGDTDTQYF
CDR3 DNA: TGTGCCATCAGTGAGACTGGGGGACAGGGGGACACAGATACGCAGTATTTT

V gene: TRBV2
clone size: few
D gene: .
J gene: TRBJ1-3
CDR3 protein: CARMGPGGNTIYF
CDR3 DNA: TGTGCCAGGATGGGGCCGGGCGGAAACACCATATATTTT

V gene: TRBV7-3
clone size: many
D gene: .
J gene: TRBJ1-6
CDR3 protein: CASSPRDSYNSPLHF
CDR3 DNA: TGTGCCAGCAGCCCCCGGGACTCCTATAATTCACCCCTCCACTTT

V gene: TRBV4-3
clone size: few
D gene: TRBD2
J gene: TRBJ2-7
CDR3 protein: CASSRSLAEYYEQYF
CDR3 DNA: TGCGCCAGCAGCCGATCGCTAGCGGAATACTACGAGCAGTACTTC

V gene: TRBV7-8
clone size: .
D gene: .
J gene: TRBJ2-3
CDR3 protein: CASGGSDTQYF
CDR3 DNA: TGTGCCAGTGGAGGGTCAGATACGCAGTATTTT

V gene: TRBV12-3/TRBV12-4
clone size: .
D gene: TRBD1
J gene: TRBJ2-7
CDR3 protein: CASSRDRGRPYF
CDR3 DNA: TGTGCCAGCAGTAGGGACAGGGGGCGGCCGTACTTC

V gene: TRBV20-1
clone size: many
D gene: .
J gene: TRBJ1-5
CDR3 protein: CSAVRENSNQPQHF
CDR3 DNA: TGCAGTGCTGTTAGGGAGAATAGCAATCAGCCCCAGCATTTT

V gene: TRBV6-5
clone size: many
D gene: .
J gene: TRBJ1-2
CDR3 protein: CASSYSSPLNYGYTF
CDR3 DNA: TGTGCCAGCAGTTACTCGTCCCCTCTTAACTATGGCTACACCTTC

V gene: TRBV28
clone size: .
D gene: .
J gene: TRBJ1-1
CDR3 protein: CASTTQGAPRGAFF
CDR3 DNA: TGTGCCAGCACCACGCAAGGGGCCCCAAGAGGGGCTTTCTTT

V gene: TRBV15
clone size: few
D gene: .
J gene: TRBJ2-3
CDR3 protein: CATSRDEGSDTQYF
CDR3 DNA: TGTGCCACCAGCAGAGATGAGGGCTCAGATACGCAGTATTTT

V gene: TRBV19
clone size: few
D gene: .
J gene: TRBJ2-1
CDR3 protein: CASSTVGNEQFF
CDR3 DNA: TGTGCCAGTAGTACGGTTGGAAATGAGCAGTTCTTC

V gene: TRBV24-1
clone size: few
D gene: TRBD1
J gene: TRBJ1-1
CDR3 protein: CATRDRVGTEAFF
CDR3 DNA: TGTGCCACCAGAGACAGGGTTGGGACTGAAGCTTTCTTT

V gene: TRBV20-1
clone size: many
D gene: TRBD1
J gene: TRBJ1-5
CDR3 protein: CSAGRDRGNQPQHF
CDR3 DNA: TGCAGTGCTGGGAGAGACAGGGGTAATCAGCCCCAGCATTTT

V gene: TRBV27
clone size: many
D gene: TRBD1
J gene: TRBJ2-6
CDR3 protein: CASGTGTARSGANVLTF
CDR3 DNA: TGTGCCAGCGGTACCGGGACAGCTCGCTCTGGGGCCAACGTCCTGACTTTC

V gene: TRBV6-2/TRBV6-3
clone size: many
D gene: .
J gene: TRBJ2-6
CDR3 protein: CASSRQVPGANVLTF
CDR3 DNA: TGTGCCAGCAGCCGACAAGTTCCTGGGGCCAACGTCCTGACTTTC

V gene: TRBV7-9
clone size: few
D gene: .
J gene: TRBJ1-6
CDR3 protein: CASSLGGYYNSPLHF
CDR3 DNA: TGTGCCAGCAGCTTAGGGGGTTACTATAATTCACCCCTCCACTTT

V gene: TRBV6-5
clone size: .
D gene: TRBD2
J gene: TRBJ2-2
CDR3 protein: CASSSLAGEDTGELFF
CDR3 DNA: TGTGCCAGCAGTTCACTAGCGGGGGAGGACACCGGGGAGCTGTTTTTT

V gene: TRBV6-5
clone size: many
D gene: .
J gene: TRBJ2-4
CDR3 protein: CASSTRGQGRNIQYF
CDR3 DNA: TGTGCCAGCAGTACCCGAGGGCAGGGGAGGAACATTCAGTACTTC

V gene: TRBV4-2
clone size: many
D gene: .
J gene: TRBJ1-5
CDR3 protein: CASSQVSDQPQHF
CDR3 DNA: TGTGCCAGCAGCCAAGTAAGTGACCAGCCCCAGCATTTT

V gene: TRBV6-5
clone size: many
D gene: .
J gene: TRBJ1-5
CDR3 protein: CASSLGGGPNQPQHF
CDR3 DNA: TGTGCCAGCAGCCTGGGGGGCGGACCAAATCAGCCCCAGCATTTT

V gene: TRBV12-3/TRBV12-4
clone size: .
D gene: .
J gene: TRBJ2-1
CDR3 protein: CASSFKPHQQFF
CDR3 DNA: TGTGCCAGCAGTTTTAAACCCCACCAGCAGTTCTTC

V gene: TRBV5-1
clone size: few
D gene: .
J gene: TRBJ2-5
CDR3 protein: CASSLLGQTQETQYF
CDR3 DNA: TGCGCCAGCAGCTTGCTCGGCCAGACACAAGAGACCCAGTACTTC

V gene: TRBV6-1
clone size: few
D gene: .
J gene: TRBJ1-1
CDR3 protein: CASQAGSPMNTEAFF
CDR3 DNA: TGTGCCAGCCAGGCCGGCAGCCCGATGAACACTGAAGCTTTCTTT

V gene: TRBV7-2
clone size: .
D gene: .
J gene: TRBJ1-6
CDR3 protein: CASSLAGQANSPLHF
CDR3 DNA: TGTGCCAGCAGCTTAGCAGGCCAGGCCAATTCACCCCTCCACTTT

V gene: TRBV4-1
clone size: .
D gene: .
J gene: TRBJ2-3
CDR3 protein: CASSPPRQAPGTDTQYF
CDR3 DNA: TGCGCCAGCAGCCCCCCTCGACAGGCCCCAGGCACAGATACGCAGTATTTT

V gene: TRBV18
clone size: many
D gene: .
J gene: TRBJ1-2
CDR3 protein: CASSRSRGELNYGYTF
CDR3 DNA: TGTGCCAGCTCACGATCCCGTGGGGAGTTAAACTATGGCTACACCTTC